Shown below are 7 T cell receptor beta chains from a single sample sequenced in a study of cytomegalovirus exposure and HLA in healthy donors. The study ran its PCR with 60 Vbeta and 13 Jbeta primers. Repertoires were generated with immunoSEQ multiplex PCR, while TCRdb's copy carries only in-frame clones and drops some. This table has a few hundred thousand clones, about 75% appearing once. Sequences were obtained from PBMCs. These receptor sequences come from a man aged 18 to 30 in good health and CMV-seronegative.

The chain carries TRBV19 and TRBJ2-5; TRBD1 matches 9 bases. Germline V lookup: CDR1 LNHDA, CDR2 SQIVND (reference sequence). The CDR3 consists of 16 residues. The trim removed 4 bases at V and 1 base at J, leaving 7 bases unmatched. The CDR3 region has the DNA TGTGCCAGTAGTACTCCCCGGACAGGGGCCCAAGAGACCCAGTACTTC. Protein product: CASSTPRTGAQETQYF.

The V call is TRBV4-3, the J call TRBJ1-6; D remains unclear. The CDR3 has 17 residues. The V gene lost 2 bases and the J gene lost 7 bases, with 18 bases spanning the gap. Germline CDR1 LGHNA, CDR2 YSLEER. CDR3 region: CASSQNPRVQNNSPLHF. In DNA form, the CDR3 reads TGCGCCAGCAGCCAAAACCCGAGGGTACAGAACAATTCACCCCTCCACTTT.

The chain couples TRBV4-3 to TRBJ2-7; D is possibly TRBD1 (5 bases). The CDR3 runs to 15 residues. Germline V gene sequence: CDR1 LGHNA, CDR2 YSLEER. Trimming shortened V by 5 bases and J by 0 bases, and 14 bases separated the two germline ends. The CDR3 spells CASSNDPTASYEQYF. The CDR3 region has the DNA TGCGCCAGCAGCAACGACCCGACAGCCTCCTACGAGCAGTACTTC.

This clone was recorded a few times. The rearrangement uses TRBV19 and TRBJ1-5, with D maybe TRBD1 (5 bases). In germline, CDR1 is LNHDA, CDR2 SQIVND (reference sequence). The CDR3 has 16 amino acids. V lost 7 bases and J lost 6, with 22 bases in between. The CDR3 protein is CASTPPRRGIRQPQHF. The CDR3 DNA follows: TGTGCCAGTACCCCTCCGAGAAGGGGTATTCGTCAGCCCCAGCATTTT.

The V call is TRBV2, the J call TRBJ1-1; no clear D. Germline values: CDR1 SNHLY, CDR2 FYNNEI. The CDR3 totals 12 residues. The V gene lost 4 bases and the J gene lost 4 bases, with 7 bases spanning the gap. CDR3 DNA sequence: TGTGCCAGCAGTGTTGGCCCCACTGAAGCTTTCTTT. Its protein product is CASSVGPTEAFF.

The CDR3 DNA sequence: TGTGCCAGCAGGGGACTAGCGGGAGACCCACCCTCCTACGAGCAGTACTTC. This gives the protein CASRGLAGDPPSYEQYF. The chain joins TRBV2 to TRBJ2-7; 14 nucleotides align to TRBD2. The junction had 7 bases not matched to a gene; V was cut back by 6 bases and J by 0 bases. The germline gives CDR1 SNHLY, CDR2 FYNNEI. CDR3 size: 17 residues.

The rearrangement joins TRBV6-6 to TRBJ2-2, with D possibly being TRBD1 (6 bases). The ends were cut back, 8 bases at V and 7 bases at J, with 8 bases in the middle. Germline loops: CDR1 MNHNY, CDR2 SVGAGI (reference sequence). This CDR3 has 11 amino acids. The CDR3 reads CASEGVGELFF. For the CDR3, the DNA is TGTGCCAGCGAGGGGGTCGGGGAGCTGTTTTTT.